This T cell receptor (beta chain) was recorded in a study of T-cell reconstitution after alpha-beta-depleted transplantation in children. The table lists this clonotype with a few counts. This sample's TCRbeta library carried unique molecular identifier barcodes. TCRdb passed the PCR reads through MiXCR, listing each CDR3 protein once. The top ten clones hold less than 2.5% of a sample with approximately 340,000 distinct CDR3 sequences, about 9.3% of them seen once. After removal of 3 bases from V and 5 bases from J, the junction contained 8 bases not matched to a gene. Germline V gene lookup returns CDR1 DFQATT and CDR2 SNEGSKA (reference sequence). The CDR3 has 16 amino acids.

This receptor was taken from a human donor who donated a stem cell graft to a child with acute lymphoblastic leukemia. Source: PBMCs from the stem cell graft donor, taken from the stem cell graft. The chain joins TRBV20-1 to TRBJ2-3, with 13 positions matching TRBD2. CDR3 DNA: TGCAGTGCTAGGGAAGGGACTAGCGGGGCCCTAGATACGCAGTATTTT. It translates to CSAREGTSGALDTQYF.